The following is a T cell receptor (beta chain) sequence with its context. Per germline, CDR1 SGHKS and CDR2 YYEKEE (reference sequence). The ends were cut back, 4 bases at V and 0 bases at J, with 10 bases in the middle. This CDR3 comprises 15 residues. This entry is derived from a study of blood T cell repertoires in COVID-19. About the research overall: Sites in the United States, Italy and Spain provided acute and convalescent COVID-19 samples.

Those who participated ranged in age from about 18 to 89 years and resided in 20 to 30 US areas. Which cohort a participant joined came from the clinical history participants gave. In the authors' workflow: Counts of nucleated cells, estimated from reference gene primer amplification, were obtained. Using immunoSEQ multiplex PCR, the repertoire was profiled, and TCRdb retains in-frame clones only, with some absent. V and J calls and clone size come straight from that table; D and trimming were deduced from the DNA. The data hold 200,000 to 250,000 clones, with around nine tenths observed a single time.

The genes are TRBV5-5 and TRBJ1-4; D is unclear. The clonotype originates from a woman under 40 who had recovered from COVID-19. Material: PBMCs or T cells enriched from blood (not recorded which). The CDR3 region has the DNA TGTGCCAGCAGCGCCAGACAAGCAACTAATGAAAAACTGTTTTTT. It encodes CASSARQATNEKLFF.